This entry describes one TCR beta chain. The assay was immunoSEQ multiplex PCR, and TCRdb's table has in-frame clones only and misses some. The sample contains around 97,000 clones, around 96% of which appear only once. The sample originates from a study of technical replicates of blood from a handful of donors. The CDR3 sequence is 14 residues long. The V and J ends lost 7 bases and 6 bases respectively, with 18 bases between them. CDR1 and CDR2 (germline): MDHEN, SYDVKM. The TCR sequence derives from a human donor in good health. The chain combines TRBV28 with TRBJ1-2; a possible D gene is TRBD1 (5 bases). Material for sequencing was T cells isolated from PBMCs. The CDR3 nucleotides are TGTGCCAGCAACCCGCTGGGACTTAGGGATGGCTACACCTTC. Translating gives CASNPLGLRDGYTF.